The rows below give T cell receptor beta chains drawn from one sample of a study of post-analysis software for immune sequencing data. TCRdb ran MiXCR on the PCR reads and lists one entry per CDR3 protein. The table has 500,000 to 600,000 distinct CDR3 sequences, about 44% seen once. Sequenced input: blood. Source of these receptors: a girl between 10 and 17 years old with multiple sclerosis. CDR3s include the opening cysteine and the closing phenylalanine or tryptophan. A D gene is named only where the DNA matches it firmly. Not every row has a clone size; where given, it reads once, few, many or a size class.

few	TRBJ2-1	TRBD2	TRBV12-3/TRBV12-4	TGTGCCAGCAGCCCGGGACTAGCGGGGGGCGTAGGAGAGCAGTTCTTC	CASSPGLAGGVGEQFF
few	TRBJ1-1	.	TRBV5-1	TGCGCCAGCAGCCGCGCCGGGTACGACACTGAAGCTTTCTTT	CASSRAGYDTEAFF
once	TRBJ2-1	TRBD2	TRBV12-3/TRBV12-4	TGTGCCAGCAGTTCTTCTAGCGGAAAGAGCGATGAGCAGTTCTTC	CASSSSSGKSDEQFF
medium-sized	TRBJ2-3	TRBD2	TRBV10-3	TGTGCCACATGGACTAGCGGGAGTGATACGCAGTATTTT	CATWTSGSDTQYF
.	TRBJ2-6	.	TRBV3-1	TGTGCCAGCAGCCAAGAGGACAGCCACTCTGGGGCCAACGTCCTGACTTTC	CASSQEDSHSGANVLTF
once	TRBJ2-3	.	TRBV20-1	TGCAGTGCTTGGACAGTGAGCACAGATACGCAGTATTTT	CSAWTVSTDTQYF
few	TRBJ2-4	TRBD2	TRBV4-2	TGTGCCAGCAGCCAAGGTTTTCCGGGAGGGACGGACATTCAGTACTTC	CASSQGFPGGTDIQYF
.	TRBJ1-1	.	TRBV7-9	TGTGCCAGCAGCTCGACTTCGGGACACGGTTTGAACACTGAAGCTTTCTTT	CASSSTSGHGLNTEAFF
.	TRBJ2-7	.	TRBV10-3	TGTGCCATCAGTGAACAAATGCACGAGCAGTACTTC	CAISEQMHEQYF
few	TRBJ2-3	.	TRBV5-1	TGCGCCAGCAGCCTCAGTAGGGCAGATACGCAGTATTTT	CASSLSRADTQYF
.	TRBJ1-5	.	TRBV2	TGTGCCAGCAGTGAACAGGGAGGGACTCAGCCCCAGCATTTT	CASSEQGGTQPQHF
few	TRBJ1-1	.	TRBV5-6	TGTGCCAGCTCATTGAACCTCAGGGAGAACACTGAAGCTTTCTTT	CASSLNLRENTEAFF
.	TRBJ1-5	.	TRBV6-5	TGTGCCAGCAGTTACCGTCGGACAGAGCGCAATCAGCCCCAGCATTTT	CASSYRRTERNQPQHF
.	TRBJ1-5	.	TRBV21-1	TGTGCCAGCAGCAAAGGGCAGGGTCAACCCAATCAGCCCCAGCATTTT	CASSKGQGQPNQPQHF
.	TRBJ1-6	.	TRBV27	TGTGCCAGCAGTTTAACTTATAATTCACCCCTCCACTTT	CASSLTYNSPLHF
.	TRBJ2-5	TRBD1	TRBV10-3	TGTGCCACTTCTGCGGACAGGGGAAGTGAGACCCAGTACTTC	CATSADRGSETQYF